Below, one T cell receptor beta chain is given with its context. This sample stems from a study of blood T cell repertoires in COVID-19. At the level of the study: Collection of acute and convalescent COVID-19 samples took place in the United States, Italy and Spain. T cells, B-cell-depleted T cells, or PBMCs supplied cDNA or gDNA.

Repertoires were generated with immunoSEQ multiplex PCR, while TCRdb's copy carries only in-frame clones and drops some. Here the sample spans about 250,000 clones, almost 85% being singletons. From germline, CDR1 is MNHEY and CDR2 SVGAGI. The CDR3 extends over 14 amino acids. The V and J ends lost 6 bases and 5 bases respectively, with 17 bases between them. V and J are TRBV6-5 and TRBJ2-7; D is possibly TRBD1 (5 bases). This receptor was taken from a man aged 45 to 65 with COVID-19, enrolled during active disease. The sequenced sample consisted of peripheral blood. CDR3 nucleotides: TGTGCCAGCAGACCCGAACCTCAGGGCCACGAGCAGTACTTC. Translating it yields CASRPEPQGHEQYF.